The sequence of this TCR beta chain was determined in a study of a mutant IDH1 vaccine in newly diagnosed glioma. In the study overall: Patients arrived already treated with radiotherapy, temozolomide, or both, most having had both. Study-wide points: In about 93% of patients, immune responses induced by the vaccine occurred.

Time point reported: baseline, week 1 (first vaccination visit). The treatment denotes: pre-vaccination baseline after standard-of-care therapy. New IDH1-mutant, ATRX-lost WHO grade 3 or 4 astrocytomas occurred in donors. Repertoires were generated with immunoSEQ multiplex PCR, while TCRdb's copy carries only in-frame clones and drops some. The sample has tens of thousands of clones; around 82% are singletons. The CDR3 totals 14 residues. Germline V CDR1 and CDR2: SGHNT, YYREEE (reference sequence). V shed 1 base and J shed 6 bases, with 10 bases lying between them. Comments on this clone: Antigen unknown.

This sequence joins TRBV5-4 and TRBJ1-4; D ambiguous. This sample comprised PBMCs, obtained from a glioma patient treated with radiotherapy, temozolomide or both. The sequence came from a woman in her forties or fifties with glioma. For the CDR3, the DNA is TGTGCCAGCAGCTTGACAGAGCATGATGAAAAACTGTTTTTT. This encodes CASSLTEHDEKLFF.